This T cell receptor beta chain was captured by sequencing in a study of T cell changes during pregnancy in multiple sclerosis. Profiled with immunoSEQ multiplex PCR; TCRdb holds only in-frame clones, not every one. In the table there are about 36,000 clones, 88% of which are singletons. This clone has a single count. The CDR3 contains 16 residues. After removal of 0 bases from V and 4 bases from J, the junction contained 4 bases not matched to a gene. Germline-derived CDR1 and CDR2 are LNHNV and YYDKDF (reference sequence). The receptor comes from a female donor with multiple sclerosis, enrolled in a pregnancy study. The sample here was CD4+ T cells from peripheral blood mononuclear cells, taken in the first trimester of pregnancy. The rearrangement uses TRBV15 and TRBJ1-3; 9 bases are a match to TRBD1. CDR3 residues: CATSRDQQGAGNTIYF. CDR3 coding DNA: TGTGCCACCAGCAGAGATCAACAGGGGGCGGGAAACACCATATATTTT. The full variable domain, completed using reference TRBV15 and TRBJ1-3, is DAMVIQNPRYQVTQFGKPVTLSCSQTLNHNVMYWYQQKSSQAPKLLFHYYDKDFNNEADTPDNFQSRRPNTSFCFLDIRSPGLGDTAMYLCATSRDQQGAGNTIYFGEGSWLTVV.